The text below deals with one T cell receptor beta chain. Its specific antigen is unknown. Base qualities are not recorded, but no much larger clone differs from it by a single base. The CDR3 regions of human TCRbeta chains were analyzed by immunosequencing. As for how the authors treated the data: Repertoire TCRs were checked for matches against a reference library of SARS-CoV-2-specific TCRs that had been generated using the MIRA antigen-specificity platform. Breadth was defined as the fraction of unique TCRs that were SARS-CoV-2-associated. Depth was defined as the fraction of total T cells that were SARS-CoV-2-associated. Using the MIRA data, each spike-specific TCR was mapped to the spike region that the TCR reacts to and placed in a CD4 or CD8 class. Log10-transformed breadth and depth values were compared by one-way ANOVA with Sidak's multiple comparisons tests. In its TCRdb copy, this immuneACCESS table keeps in-frame sequences only and misses some clones. Where compared with another copy, unresolved V genes explain less than half of these, and the others have no known cause. V and J calls and clone size are those listed in that table; D and trimming were worked out from the DNA. This sample holds under 200,000 clones; about 95% were observed only once. The ten biggest clones cover around 0.66% of the sample.

These data originate in a study of T cell responses to AZD1222 COVID-19 vaccine (dated by TCRdb to about 2021). Looking at the study overall: AZD1222 recipients with second doses at about 4 weeks or about 12 weeks were pooled, because spike-specific TCR depth and breadth did not differ between schedules. A total of just over 230 trial participants underwent TCR sequencing, of whom about 210 had received two doses of AZD1222 and roughly 26 had received two doses of the MenACWY control vaccine. Trial participants were enrolled by age into 18-55, 56-69 and 70-plus year subgroups, with about 150, 27 and 61 TCR-sequenced participants respectively. General study outcomes and caveats: The vaccine-associated CD4 TCRs covered the entire spike protein, and the dominant responses fell in regions 160-218 and 743-854. Most participants were white British and females outnumbered males, and the authors suggested that clonal diversity may have been underestimated. Conclusions about previously exposed vaccinees are limited because only six or seven AZD1222 recipients were SARS-CoV-2 seropositive at baseline. In the small 56-69-year group, the increase in depth fell short of significance, most likely because of low power. Epitopes outside the regions mutated in the B.1.351 and B.1.1.7 variants were reportedly recognized by nearly half of the unique spike-specific TCRs. After two AZD1222 doses, both the breadth and the depth of spike-specific TCRs were significantly higher than at day 0 and than in MenACWY recipients. Because no day 14 peak-response samples were available, repertoires were characterized only after the peak T cell response.

The germline V gene (reference sequence) yields SGHNT for CDR1 and YYREEE for CDR2. Deletion took 2 bases off V and 3 bases off J, with a span of 14 bases between the germline ends. Including the terminal cysteine and phenylalanine, the CDR3 comprises 15 residues. CDR3 DNA is the only sequence kept; it has 45 bases, read in frame from the first base. The time point label here, explained by the study, means: baseline before first vaccination. The vaccinee samples were drawn from two UK trials, COV001 and COV002, one of which was a single-blind randomized controlled phase 2/3 trial testing AZD1222 (ChAdOx1 nCoV-19) in healthy adults. For TCRbeta chain sequencing, PBMC samples were collected from trial participants at day 0 and at day 28 after the second dose.

The TCR was taken from an adult in good health. This material consisted of peripheral blood, taken on day 0 of AZD1222 vaccination. The chain couples TRBV5-4 to TRBJ1-2; the best D guess is TRBD1, with 6 bases matching. Here the CDR3 is given as CASSLTVEGDYGYTF. The bases are TGTGCCAGCAGCTTAACGGTCGAGGGGGACTATGGCTACACCTTC. Reference TRBV5-4 and TRBJ1-2 genes cover what lies past the CDR3, so the full variable domain is ETGVTQSPTHLIKTRGQQVTLRCSSQSGHNTVSWYQQALGQGPQFIFQYYREEENGRGNFPPRFSGLQFPNYSSELNVNALELDDSALYLCASSLTVEGDYGYTFGSGTRLTVV.